This T cell receptor beta chain originates from a study of blood T cell repertoires in COVID-19. Overall study: The analysed material was cDNA or gDNA that came from T cells, B-cell-depleted T cells, or PBMCs.

V lost 1 base, J lost 0 bases, and 1 base stayed unmatched. This CDR3 is built from 15 residues. The germline V gene encodes CDR1 SGHTA and CDR2 FQGNSA. Assay: immunoSEQ multiplex PCR; the TCRdb copy retains only in-frame clones and omits some. Of approximately 130,000 clones listed, about four fifths are singletons. Sample: peripheral blood. The chain joins TRBV7-2 to TRBJ2-7; 9 bases agree with TRBD2. The receptor was isolated from a man in his forties or fifties with active or convalescent COVID-19. In DNA, the CDR3 is TGTGCCAGCAGCTTAGGGGGACTAGCCTCCTACGAGCAGTACTTC. It specifies CASSLGGLASYEQYF.